Listed below are T cell receptor beta chains from one sample, sequenced in a study of blood T cell repertoires in COVID-19. Sequencing used immunoSEQ multiplex PCR; TCRdb keeps in-frame clones, though not all of them. The sample has roughly 150,000 clones, approximately 80% seen once. The sample taken for sequencing was peripheral blood. The receptors here all came from a woman aged 80 or over with acute or convalescent COVID-19. Both conserved end residues are part of each CDR3. Each record gives: V gene, J gene, CDR3 protein.

v_call: TRBV6-8
j_call: TRBJ1-5
cdr3_aa: CASNKPRDRGSQPQHF

v_call: TRBV19
j_call: TRBJ2-1
cdr3_aa: CASSRRQGAAYNEQFF

v_call: TRBV7-3
j_call: TRBJ2-7
cdr3_aa: CASSSGTGAYEQYF

v_call: TRBV4-1
j_call: TRBJ2-3
cdr3_aa: CASSKSPSTDTQYF

v_call: TRBV7-3
j_call: TRBJ1-1
cdr3_aa: CASSRTENTEAFF

v_call: TRBV15
j_call: TRBJ1-1
cdr3_aa: CATSSLGGSREAFF

v_call: TRBV5-1
j_call: TRBJ1-1
cdr3_aa: CASRTGSGTEAFF

v_call: TRBV6-6
j_call: TRBJ1-4
cdr3_aa: CASSPRDRAEEKLFF

v_call: TRBV19
j_call: TRBJ1-2
cdr3_aa: CASSGQGYYGYTF

v_call: TRBV7-9
j_call: TRBJ1-1
cdr3_aa: CASSPGTVEAFF

v_call: TRBV14
j_call: TRBJ2-7
cdr3_aa: CASSQYLPSGTRHEQYF

v_call: TRBV10-2
j_call: TRBJ1-5
cdr3_aa: CASSGTGGSHQPQHF

v_call: TRBV7-2
j_call: TRBJ2-1
cdr3_aa: CASSLVGGTGRNEQFF

v_call: TRBV7-2
j_call: TRBJ1-1
cdr3_aa: CASSLSLLSTEAFF

v_call: TRBV5-4
j_call: TRBJ1-1
cdr3_aa: CASSGGTVHEAFF

v_call: TRBV25-1
j_call: TRBJ2-2
cdr3_aa: CASTLWEGTELFF

v_call: TRBV5-1
j_call: TRBJ2-7
cdr3_aa: CASSITGTGKGSYEQYF

v_call: TRBV5-6
j_call: TRBJ1-2
cdr3_aa: CASSLTGINYGYTF

v_call: TRBV6-1
j_call: TRBJ1-1
cdr3_aa: CASSSTAGRNTEAFF

v_call: TRBV14
j_call: TRBJ2-7
cdr3_aa: CASSPGKGTYEQYF

v_call: TRBV7-9
j_call: TRBJ2-7
cdr3_aa: CASSNTGLEQYF

v_call: TRBV5-1
j_call: TRBJ1-1
cdr3_aa: CASSFGQGGTEAFF

v_call: TRBV18
j_call: TRBJ1-6
cdr3_aa: CASSPESGMFSPLHF

v_call: TRBV5-8
j_call: TRBJ1-4
cdr3_aa: CASSFDRDEKLFF

v_call: TRBV7-8
j_call: TRBJ1-1
cdr3_aa: CASSLVQGLAGDEAFF

v_call: TRBV27
j_call: TRBJ2-7
cdr3_aa: CATMGLAGPLEQYF

v_call: TRBV28
j_call: TRBJ1-5
cdr3_aa: CASSLGQGYQPQHF

v_call: TRBV3-1/TRBV3-2
j_call: TRBJ1-1
cdr3_aa: CASSQTRGNTEAFF

v_call: TRBV6-1
j_call: TRBJ1-6
cdr3_aa: CASSERGNPYSPLHF

v_call: TRBV6-5
j_call: TRBJ1-1
cdr3_aa: CASSLHQAPNTEAFF

v_call: TRBV6-5
j_call: TRBJ2-1
cdr3_aa: CASRLTSGTYNEQFF

v_call: TRBV2
j_call: TRBJ1-5
cdr3_aa: CASGPGQTHQPQHF

v_call: TRBV7-3
j_call: TRBJ1-3
cdr3_aa: CASSLGTGEDRTGNTIYF

v_call: TRBV4-1
j_call: TRBJ2-1
cdr3_aa: CASSQAITLAGAYNEQFF

v_call: TRBV6-1
j_call: TRBJ1-5
cdr3_aa: CASSENRAHQPQHF

v_call: TRBV11-3
j_call: TRBJ1-4
cdr3_aa: CASSLDQNDTEKLFF